The clone carrying this T cell receptor (beta chain) turned up a few times. The data are from a study of regulatory T cells in long-lasting Graves disease. The time point: persistent/refractory GD, antithyroid drugs over 5 years with positive TRAb. PBMC RNA was the source of the TCR library. Trimming took 5 bases from V and 7 from J, leaving 13 bases between them. Germline V gene data show CDR1 as KGHDR and CDR2 as SFDVKD. This CDR3 has 13 amino acids. Building of the TCR beta libraries involved iRepertoire HTBI primers and Arm-PCR of CDR3 regions. In TCRdb, the multiplex PCR reads were re-called with MiXCR into one record per CDR3 protein. The table has hundreds of thousands of distinct CDR3 sequences, less than 25% seen once.

The chain joins TRBV24-1 to TRBJ1-2, with no clear D. The TCR was taken from a female donor with Graves disease. This material consisted of peripheral blood mononuclear cells (PBMCs), taken when the disease was refractory, from a patient treated with antithyroid drugs. CDR3 residues: CATSAGSDSGYTF. The CDR3 nucleotides are TGTGCCACCAGTGCCGGGTCCGATAGTGGCTACACCTTC.